This T cell receptor (beta chain) was observed in a study of OX40 agonist ivuxolimab in advanced cancers. At the level of the study: The study enrolled dose-escalation patients with hepatocellular carcinoma, melanoma, renal cell or head and neck cancer. It was permissible to have had prior anti-PD-1, anti-PD-L1 or anti-CTLA-4 therapy, and approximately 41% had some. Study outcomes and limitations: At 0.1 to 3.0 mg/kg, CD4+ and CD8+ blood T cells expanded clonally by week 6. CD8+ T cells averaged more expanded clones than CD4+.

A note on this clone: What it recognizes is unknown.

Assay: immunoSEQ multiplex PCR; the TCRdb copy retains only in-frame clones and omits some. Among some 99,000 clones listed, about four fifths were seen once. CDR3 length equals 14 residues. The junction had 1 base not matched to a gene; V was cut back by 3 bases and J by 1 base. CDR1 SQVTM and CDR2 ANQGSEA come from the germline V gene. The TCR sequence derives from an adult with an advanced solid tumor such as melanoma, head and neck, liver or kidney cancer. The chain is built from TRBV29-1 and TRBJ2-2; 8 bases match TRBD2. The sample consisted of CD4+ or CD8+ T cells sorted from blood, taken in a trial of the OX40 agonist ivuxolimab. As DNA, the CDR3 is TGCAGCGTTGATACTAGCGGGAACACCGGGGAGCTGTTTTTT. The encoded protein is CSVDTSGNTGELFF.